Below, one T cell receptor beta chain is given with its context. The antigen is unknown. Germline lookup yields CDR1 MNHEY and CDR2 SMNVEV (reference sequence). CDR3 length: 13 residues. V was clipped by 8 bases and J by 5 bases, with 15 bases between them. Method: immunoSEQ multiplex PCR; TCRdb's copy keeps in-frame clones and lacks some. This repertoire shows 45,000 to 65,000 clones, around 72% found once; its top ten account for 7.3%. The sample comes from a study of radiation and T cells in renal cell carcinoma. Study context: Nephrectomy followed 15 Gy stereotactic body radiation by 4 weeks. General study findings and limits: Top tumor clonotypes rose in blood 2 weeks post-radiation, then contracted. Pretreatment tumor biopsies were lacking, so baseline clonotypes are unknown.

Time point here: baseline pretreatment blood. Treatment: 15 Gy SBRT to primary tumor, nephrectomy 4 weeks later. Source: blood, taken from a patient whose treatment included radiotherapy and nephrectomy. The V gene is TRBV27, the J gene TRBJ2-5, with D possibly being TRBD2 (5 bases). This TCR was sampled from a man in his 60s with renal cell carcinoma. Written as DNA, the CDR3 is TGTGCCAGCGGTAGGGCACGCGGGGAGACCCAGTACTTC. Encoded protein: CASGRARGETQYF.